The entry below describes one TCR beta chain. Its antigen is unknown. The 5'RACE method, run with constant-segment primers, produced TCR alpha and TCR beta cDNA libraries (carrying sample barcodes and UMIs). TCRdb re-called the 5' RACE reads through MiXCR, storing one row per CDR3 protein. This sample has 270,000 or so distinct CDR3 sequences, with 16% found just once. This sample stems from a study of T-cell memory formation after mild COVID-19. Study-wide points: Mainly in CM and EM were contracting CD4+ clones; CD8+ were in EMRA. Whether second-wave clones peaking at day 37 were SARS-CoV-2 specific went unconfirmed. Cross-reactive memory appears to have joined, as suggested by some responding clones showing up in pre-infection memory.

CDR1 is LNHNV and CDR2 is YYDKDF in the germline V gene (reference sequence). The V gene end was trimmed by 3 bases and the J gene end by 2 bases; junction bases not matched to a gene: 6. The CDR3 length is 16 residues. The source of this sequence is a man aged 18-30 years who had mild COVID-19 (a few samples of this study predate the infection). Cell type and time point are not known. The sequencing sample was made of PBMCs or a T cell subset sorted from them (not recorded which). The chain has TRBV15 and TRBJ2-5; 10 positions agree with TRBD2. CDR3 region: CATSSQPLAGQETQYF. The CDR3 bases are TGTGCCACCAGCAGCCAACCACTAGCGGGGCAAGAGACCCAGTACTTC.